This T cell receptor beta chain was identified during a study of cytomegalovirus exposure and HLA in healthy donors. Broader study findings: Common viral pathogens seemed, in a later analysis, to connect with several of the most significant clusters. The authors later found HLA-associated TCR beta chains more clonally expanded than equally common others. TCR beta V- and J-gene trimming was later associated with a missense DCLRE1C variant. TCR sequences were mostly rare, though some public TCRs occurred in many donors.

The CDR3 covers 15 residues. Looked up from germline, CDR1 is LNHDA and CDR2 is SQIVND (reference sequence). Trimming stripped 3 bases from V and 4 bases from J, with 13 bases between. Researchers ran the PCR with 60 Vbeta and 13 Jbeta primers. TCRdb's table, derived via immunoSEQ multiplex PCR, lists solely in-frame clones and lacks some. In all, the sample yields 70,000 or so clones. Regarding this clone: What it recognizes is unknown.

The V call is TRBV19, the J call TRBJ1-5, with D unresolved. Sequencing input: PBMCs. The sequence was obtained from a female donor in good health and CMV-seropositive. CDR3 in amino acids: CASSMGGIANQPQHF. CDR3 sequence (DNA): TGTGCCAGTAGTATGGGAGGGATAGCAAATCAGCCCCAGCATTTT.